This T cell receptor (beta chain) was identified during a study of blood T cell repertoires in COVID-19. Study information: T cells, B-cell-depleted T cells, or PBMCs supplied cDNA or gDNA.

Original processing methods: Reference gene primer amplification gave nucleated cell count estimates. This table comes from immunoSEQ multiplex PCR, and its TCRdb copy is limited to in-frame clones, with some not included. Clone size and V and J calls were adopted from that table, with D and trimming inferred from the DNA. The table records about 220,000 clones, around 80% of them present only once. Germline-derived CDR1 and CDR2 are LGHDT and YNNKEL (reference sequence). There are 12 residues in the CDR3. V was shortened by 6 bases and J by 5 bases, with 10 bases between the two germline ends. The chain combines TRBV3-1 (or the pseudogene TRBV3-2) with TRBJ1-1; tentatively, D is TRBD1 (6 bases). Material: peripheral blood. The TCR comes from a woman aged 70 to 79 with acute or convalescent COVID-19. CDR3 sequence reads: CASRGGLTEAFF. CDR3 DNA: TGTGCCAGCAGGGGGGGGCTGACTGAAGCTTTCTTT.